This TCR beta chain appears in the sequencing data of a study of cytomegalovirus exposure and HLA in healthy donors. Study-wide findings and caveats: The records held CMV serostatus as the only immune exposure information.

This clone was recorded only once. Its antigen is unidentified. The CDR3 loop spans 14 amino acids. The V end lost 5 bases, the J end lost 1 base, and 8 bases lay between the germline ends. Looked up from germline, CDR1 is LNHDA and CDR2 is SQIVND (reference sequence). Primers: 60 Vbeta forward and 13 Jbeta reverse. Sequencing was performed with immunoSEQ multiplex PCR; in TCRdb, only in-frame clones are kept and a portion is missing. This table has around 150,000 clones, roughly 60% appearing once. The TCR comes from a woman aged 40 to 49 in good health and CMV-seronegative. This sequence joins TRBV19 and TRBJ2-2; TRBD2 is a possible D gene (5 bases). Sequencing was performed on PBMCs. CDR3 nucleotide sequence: TGTGCCAGTAGTCTGGGAGAGAACACCGGGGAGCTGTTTTTT. It encodes CASSLGENTGELFF.